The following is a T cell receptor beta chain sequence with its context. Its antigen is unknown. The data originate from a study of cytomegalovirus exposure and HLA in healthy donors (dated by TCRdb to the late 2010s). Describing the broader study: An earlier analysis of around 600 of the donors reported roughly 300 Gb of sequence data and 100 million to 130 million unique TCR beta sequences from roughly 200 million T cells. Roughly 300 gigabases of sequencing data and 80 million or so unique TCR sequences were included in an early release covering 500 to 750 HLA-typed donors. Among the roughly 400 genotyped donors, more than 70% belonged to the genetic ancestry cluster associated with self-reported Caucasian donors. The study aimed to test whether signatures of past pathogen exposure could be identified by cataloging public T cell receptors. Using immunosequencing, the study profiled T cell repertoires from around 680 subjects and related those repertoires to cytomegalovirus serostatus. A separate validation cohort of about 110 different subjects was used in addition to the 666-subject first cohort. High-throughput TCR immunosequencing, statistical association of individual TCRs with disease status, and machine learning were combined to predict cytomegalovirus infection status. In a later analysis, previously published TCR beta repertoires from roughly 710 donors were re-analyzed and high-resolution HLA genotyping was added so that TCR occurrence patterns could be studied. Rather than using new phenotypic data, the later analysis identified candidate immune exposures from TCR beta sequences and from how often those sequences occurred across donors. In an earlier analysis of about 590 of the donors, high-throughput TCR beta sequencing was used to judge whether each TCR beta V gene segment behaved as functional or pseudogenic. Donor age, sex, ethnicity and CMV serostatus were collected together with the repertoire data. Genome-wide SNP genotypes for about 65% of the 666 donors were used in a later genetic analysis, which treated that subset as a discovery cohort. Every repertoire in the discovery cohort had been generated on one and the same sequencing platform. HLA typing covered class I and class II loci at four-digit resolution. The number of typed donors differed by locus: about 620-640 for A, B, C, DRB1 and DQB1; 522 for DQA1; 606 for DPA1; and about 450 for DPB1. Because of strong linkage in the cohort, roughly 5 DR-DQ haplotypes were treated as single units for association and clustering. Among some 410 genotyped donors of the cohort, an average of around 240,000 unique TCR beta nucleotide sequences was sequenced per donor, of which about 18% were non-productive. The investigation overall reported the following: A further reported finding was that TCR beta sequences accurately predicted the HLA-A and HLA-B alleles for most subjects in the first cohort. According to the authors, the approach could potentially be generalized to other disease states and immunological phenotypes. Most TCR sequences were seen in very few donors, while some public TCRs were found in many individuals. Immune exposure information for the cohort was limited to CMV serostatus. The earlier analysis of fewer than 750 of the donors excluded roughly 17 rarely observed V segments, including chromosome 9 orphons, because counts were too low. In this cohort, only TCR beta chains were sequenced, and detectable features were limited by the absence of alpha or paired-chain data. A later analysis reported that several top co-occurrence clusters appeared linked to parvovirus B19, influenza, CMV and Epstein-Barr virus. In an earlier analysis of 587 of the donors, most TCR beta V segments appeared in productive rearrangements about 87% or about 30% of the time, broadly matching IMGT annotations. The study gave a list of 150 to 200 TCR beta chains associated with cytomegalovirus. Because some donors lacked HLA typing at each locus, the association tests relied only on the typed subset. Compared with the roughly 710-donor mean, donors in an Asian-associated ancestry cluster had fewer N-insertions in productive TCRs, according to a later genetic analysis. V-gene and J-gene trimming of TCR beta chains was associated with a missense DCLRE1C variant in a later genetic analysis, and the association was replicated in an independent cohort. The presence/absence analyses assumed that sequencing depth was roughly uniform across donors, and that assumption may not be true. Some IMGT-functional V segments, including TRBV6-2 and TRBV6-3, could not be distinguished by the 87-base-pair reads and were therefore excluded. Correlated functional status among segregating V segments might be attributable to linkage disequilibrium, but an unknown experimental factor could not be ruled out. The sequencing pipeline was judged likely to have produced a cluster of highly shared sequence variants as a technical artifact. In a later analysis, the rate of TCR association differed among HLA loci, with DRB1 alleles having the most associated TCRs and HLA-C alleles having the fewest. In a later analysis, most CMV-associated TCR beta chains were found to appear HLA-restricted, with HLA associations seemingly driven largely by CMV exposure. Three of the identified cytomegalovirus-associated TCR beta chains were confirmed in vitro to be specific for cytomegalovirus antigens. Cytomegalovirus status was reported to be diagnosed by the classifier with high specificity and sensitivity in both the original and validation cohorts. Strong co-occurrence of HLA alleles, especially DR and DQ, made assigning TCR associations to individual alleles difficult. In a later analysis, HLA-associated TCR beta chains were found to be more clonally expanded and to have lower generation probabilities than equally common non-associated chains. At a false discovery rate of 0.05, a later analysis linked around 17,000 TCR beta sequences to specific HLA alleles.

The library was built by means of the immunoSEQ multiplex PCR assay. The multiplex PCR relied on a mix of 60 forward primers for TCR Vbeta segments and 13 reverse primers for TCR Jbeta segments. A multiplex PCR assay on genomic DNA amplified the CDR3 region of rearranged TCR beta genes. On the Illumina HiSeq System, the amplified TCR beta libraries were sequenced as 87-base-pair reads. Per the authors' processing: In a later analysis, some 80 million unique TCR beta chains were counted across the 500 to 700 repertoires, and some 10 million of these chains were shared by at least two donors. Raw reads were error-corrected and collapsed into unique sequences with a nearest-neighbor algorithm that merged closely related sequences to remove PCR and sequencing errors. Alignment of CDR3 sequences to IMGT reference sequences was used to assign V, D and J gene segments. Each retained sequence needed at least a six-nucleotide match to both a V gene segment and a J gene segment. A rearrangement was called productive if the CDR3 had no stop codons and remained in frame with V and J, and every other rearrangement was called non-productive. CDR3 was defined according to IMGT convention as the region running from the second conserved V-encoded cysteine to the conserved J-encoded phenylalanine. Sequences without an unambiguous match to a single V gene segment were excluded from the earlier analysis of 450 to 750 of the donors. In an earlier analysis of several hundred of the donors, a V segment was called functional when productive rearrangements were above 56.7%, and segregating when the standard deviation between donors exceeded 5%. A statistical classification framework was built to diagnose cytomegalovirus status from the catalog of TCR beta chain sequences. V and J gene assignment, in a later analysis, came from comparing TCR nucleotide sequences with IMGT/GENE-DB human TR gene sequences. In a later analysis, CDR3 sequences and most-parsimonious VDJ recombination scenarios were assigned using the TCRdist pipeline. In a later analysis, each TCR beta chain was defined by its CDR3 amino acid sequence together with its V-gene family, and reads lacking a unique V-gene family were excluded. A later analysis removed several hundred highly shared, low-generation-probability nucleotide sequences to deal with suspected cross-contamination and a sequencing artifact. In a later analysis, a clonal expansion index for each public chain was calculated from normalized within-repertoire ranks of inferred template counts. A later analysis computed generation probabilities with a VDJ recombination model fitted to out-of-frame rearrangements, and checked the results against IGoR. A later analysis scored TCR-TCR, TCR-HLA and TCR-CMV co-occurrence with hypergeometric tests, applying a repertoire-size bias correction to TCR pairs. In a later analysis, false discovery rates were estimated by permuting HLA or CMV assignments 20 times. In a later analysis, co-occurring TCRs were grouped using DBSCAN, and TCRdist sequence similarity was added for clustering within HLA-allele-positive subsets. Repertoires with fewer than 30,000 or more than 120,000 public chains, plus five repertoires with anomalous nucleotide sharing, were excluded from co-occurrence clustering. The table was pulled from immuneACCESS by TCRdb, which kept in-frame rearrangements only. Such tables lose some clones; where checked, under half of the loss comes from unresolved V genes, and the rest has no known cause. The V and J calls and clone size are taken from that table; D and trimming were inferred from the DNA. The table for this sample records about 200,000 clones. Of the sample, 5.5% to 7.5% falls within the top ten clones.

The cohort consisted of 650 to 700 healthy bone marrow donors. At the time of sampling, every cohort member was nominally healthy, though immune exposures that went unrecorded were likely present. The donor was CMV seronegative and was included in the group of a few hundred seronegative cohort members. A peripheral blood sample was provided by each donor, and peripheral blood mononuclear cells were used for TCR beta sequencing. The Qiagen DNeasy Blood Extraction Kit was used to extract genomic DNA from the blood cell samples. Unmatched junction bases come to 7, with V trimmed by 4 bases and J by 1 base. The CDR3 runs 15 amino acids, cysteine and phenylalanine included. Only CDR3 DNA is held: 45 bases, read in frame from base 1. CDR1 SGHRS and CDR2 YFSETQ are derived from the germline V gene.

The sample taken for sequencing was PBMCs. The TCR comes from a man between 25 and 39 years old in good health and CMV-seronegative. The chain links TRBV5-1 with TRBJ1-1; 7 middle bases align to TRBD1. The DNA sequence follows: TGCGCCAGCAGCGGACGGACAGGCAAGAACACTGAAGCTTTCTTT. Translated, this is CASSGRTGKNTEAFF.